The T cell receptor beta chain described here comes from a study of cytomegalovirus exposure and HLA in healthy donors. Whole-study context: Of all 400 or so donors who were genotyped, under 90% belonged to the Caucasian-associated ancestry cluster.

Deletions cut 4 bases from V and 8 bases from J, with 17 bases between. Per germline, CDR1 MDHEN and CDR2 SYDVKM. The CDR3 extends over 14 amino acids. Amplification used 60 Vbeta primers and 13 Jbeta primers. Data came from immunoSEQ multiplex PCR; TCRdb stores just in-frame clones and leaves some out. The table shows some 200,000 clones, with 75% to 90% occurring only once. This rearrangement joins TRBV28 to TRBJ1-2; D might be TRBD1 (5 bases). Sequenced: PBMCs. The TCR originated in a woman aged 18-29 years in good health and CMV-seronegative. The CDR3, as DNA: TGTGCCAGCAGTTGGGGCTTGGGGCCCGGGGGCTACACCTTC. As protein: CASSWGLGPGGYTF.